The clone carrying this T cell receptor (beta chain) was picked up many times. No antigen is known for it. These data belong to a study of neurological immune-mediated disorders. Broader study findings: Patients with HTLV-1-associated myelopathy had the highest level of TCR clonal expansion, whereas patients with multiple sclerosis had the lowest level, falling beneath the level found in healthy controls. No CDR3 amino acid sequences were shared by expanded clones across subjects, suggesting private repertoires in all groups.

Time point in this sample: longitudinal time-point 1 (baseline). The CDR3 sequence is 15 residues long. The V gene lost 2 bases and the J gene lost 3 bases, with 16 bases spanning the gap. Germline CDR1 DFQATT, CDR2 SNEGSKA (reference sequence). 5'RACE with 10-nucleotide random UMIs produced the cDNA. TCRdb analysed the 5' RACE reads with MiXCR anew, one entry per CDR3 protein. The sample has 70,000 to 75,000 distinct CDR3 sequences, about an eighth seen once. The receptor was isolated from a female donor with HTLV-1-associated myelopathy (HAM/TSP). This sequence joins TRBV20-1 and TRBJ1-2; D is unclear. Sequencing was done on a sample of PBMCs. CDR3 nucleotide sequence: TGCAGTGCTAGACCGGGGTTCGCGGTTCACTATGGCTACACCTTC. Translating it yields CSARPGFAVHYGYTF.